This TCR beta chain is drawn from a study of CD8+CD57+ T cells in acquired aplastic anemia. Profiling that covered TCR beta VDJ and CDR3 relied on genomic DNA as its template. TCRdb recomputed calls from the reads with MiXCR, one row per CDR3 protein. The sample has about 42,000 distinct CDR3 sequences; approximately 67% are singletons. The length of the CDR3 is 12 residues. V was pared by 2 bases and J by 2 bases, with 4 bases between. Germline lookup yields CDR1 KGHSH and CDR2 LQKENI. This clonotype was counted at least ten times. This clonotype was obtained from a human donor in good health, serving as a control. The genes are TRBV18 and TRBJ2-7; D call uncertain. Sequencing was performed on sorted CD4+, CD8+, or CD8+CD57+ T cells (not recorded which) from PBMCs. CDR3 DNA sequence: TGTGCCAGCTCACCAGAGCCCTACGAGCAGTACTTC. Its translation is CASSPEPYEQYF.